Listed below are T cell receptor beta chains from one sample, sequenced in a study of regulatory T cells in long-lasting Graves disease. TCRdb independently ran MiXCR on the multiplex PCR reads; one entry per CDR3 protein. The repertoire includes roughly 490,000 distinct CDR3 sequences, roughly 22% of them detected once, and roughly 14% sits in the top ten. The source was peripheral blood mononuclear cells (PBMCs), collected when the disease was refractory, from a patient treated with antithyroid drugs. The receptors stem from a female donor with Graves disease. Each CDR3 is given with its conserved first and last residue. Each record gives: V gene, clone size, D gene, J gene, CDR3 protein, CDR3 DNA. A D gene is named only where the DNA matches it firmly. For some rows the clone size is stated as once, few or many, or as a class when expanded; others skip it.

>TRBV7-2|.|.|TRBJ2-7
CASTQTKVGEQYF
TGTGCCAGCACCCAGACAAAGGTGGGCGAGCAGTACTTC
>TRBV19|few|.|TRBJ1-1
CASSNQGSEAFF
TGTGCCAGTAGTAATCAGGGCTCTGAAGCTTTCTTT
>TRBV7-2|few|.|TRBJ1-6
CASSPYLSSPLHF
TGTGCCAGCAGTCCCTACCTTAGTTCACCCCTCCACTTT
>TRBV5-1|few|.|TRBJ2-7
CASSAQGLATYEQYF
TGCGCCAGCAGCGCCCAGGGTTTGGCCACCTACGAGCAGTACTTC
>TRBV4-3|.|.|TRBJ1-4
CASSQVGRSNEKLFF
TGCGCCAGCAGCCAAGTGGGACGGAGTAATGAAAAACTGTTTTTT
>TRBV6-1|many|.|TRBJ2-7
CASAGYPNEQYF
TGTGCCAGCGCTGGTTATCCCAACGAGCAGTACTTC
>TRBV7-2|many|.|TRBJ1-2
CASSLVSGDNYGYTF
TGTGCCAGCAGCTTAGTGTCAGGGGACAACTATGGCTACACCTTC
>TRBV28|many|TRBD1|TRBJ2-7
CASSLPPGQGTYEQYF
TGTGCCAGCAGTTTACCTCCTGGACAGGGAACCTACGAGCAGTACTTC
>TRBV7-2|many|TRBD1|TRBJ1-5
CASSLAGQTSNQPQHF
TGTGCCAGCAGCTTAGCGGGACAGACTAGCAATCAGCCCCAGCATTTT
>TRBV11-2|few|TRBD1|TRBJ1-1
CASSPSGTGGTEAFF
TGTGCCAGCAGCCCTTCCGGGACAGGGGGCACTGAAGCTTTCTTT
>TRBV7-2|many|TRBD1|TRBJ1-5
CASSKTGDRNQPQHF
TGTGCCAGCAGCAAGACAGGGGACAGGAATCAGCCCCAGCATTTT
>TRBV19|.|.|TRBJ1-6
CASSIGRGNSNSPLHF
TGTGCCAGTAGTATAGGGCGGGGGAATTCGAATTCACCCCTCCACTTT
>TRBV5-1|.|.|TRBJ2-7
CASNPTDSYEQYF
TGCGCCAGCAACCCGACAGACTCCTACGAGCAGTACTTC
>TRBV28|many|TRBD2|TRBJ2-5
CASSPYGGEETQYF
TGTGCCAGCAGTCCGTATGGGGGGGAGGAGACCCAGTACTTC
>TRBV29-1|.|TRBD2|TRBJ2-4
CSASNLQTSGLAKNIQYF
TGCAGCGCCTCAAACCTTCAAACTAGCGGATTAGCCAAAAACATTCAGTACTTC